This T cell receptor (beta chain) comes out of a study of T-cell reconstitution after alpha-beta-depleted transplantation in children. The CDR3 has 15 residues. In germline, CDR1 is DFQATT, CDR2 SNEGSKA (reference sequence). The V and J ends lost 3 bases and 3 bases, in that order; junction bases with no gene match: 7. Unique molecular identifiers featured in how the TCRbeta library was prepared. One entry per CDR3 protein results from TCRdb running MiXCR on the PCR reads. The repertoire consists of about 610,000 distinct CDR3 sequences, with 10% occurring once and the leading ten covering roughly 4%. In its sample, this clonotype was seen a few times.

The origin of this receptor is a human donor who donated a stem cell graft to a child with acute myeloid leukemia. This sample comprised PBMCs from the stem cell graft donor, obtained from the stem cell graft. V is TRBV20-1 and J is TRBJ2-7; 11 positions agree with TRBD2. The CDR3 region has the DNA TGCAGTGCTAGTGGGCTAGCGGGAGGCAGCTACGAGCAGTACTTC. Amino acid sequence: CSASGLAGGSYEQYF.